This T cell receptor (beta chain) appears in the sequencing data of a study of tissue T cells after allogeneic stem cell transplantation. Time point indicated: mouse harvest day 7 after allogeneic transplant. Each mouse received 10^7 T-cell-depleted marrow cells plus 10^6 splenic CD5+ T cells by tail vein. Tissues came from B6→BALB/c major-mismatch GVHD mice at day 7 or 14. Sequenced by immunoSEQ multiplex PCR; TCRdb stores in-frame clones only, minus some. The data show about 9,500 clones, about half seen once. V lost 5 bases and J lost 7; bases outside the gene matches: 7. CDR1 is KGHPV, CDR2 FQNQEV, per germline (reference sequence). This CDR3 has 14 amino acids. This clone was detected only a few times. Gene names and germline refer to mouse. Read data end 1 residue before the CDR3 end; the end is taken from the germline J gene.

This receptor was identified in a female BALB/c mouse given C57BL/6 T cells with graft-versus-host disease after an allogeneic hematopoietic cell transplant. The chain links TRBV26 to TRBJ2-1; 8 positions agree with TRBD1. The source material was gut tissue. CDR3 DNA (partial): TGTGCCAGCAGTTCGGACAGGGCAGGAGCTGAGCAGTTC. It yields the protein CASSSDRAGAEQF. The CDR3 in its entirety is CASSSDRAGAEQFF.